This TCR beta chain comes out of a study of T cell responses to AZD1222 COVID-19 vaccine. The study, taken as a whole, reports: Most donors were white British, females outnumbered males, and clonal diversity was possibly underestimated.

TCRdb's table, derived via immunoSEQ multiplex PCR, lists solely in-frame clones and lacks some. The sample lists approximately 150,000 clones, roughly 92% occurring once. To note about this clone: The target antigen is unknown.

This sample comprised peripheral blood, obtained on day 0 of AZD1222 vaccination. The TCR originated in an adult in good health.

CDR3 protein: CASSPGTFNSPLHF. CDR3 nucleotides: TGTGCCAGCAGTCCTGGGACGTTCAATTCACCCCTCCACTTT. V usage is TRBV6-4 and J usage is TRBJ1-6; a possible D gene is TRBD1 (5 bases). Trimming shortened V by 5 bases and J by 7 bases, and 12 bases separated the two germline ends. CDR3 length equals 14 residues. Per germline, CDR1 MRHNA and CDR2 SNTAGT.